What follows is one T cell receptor (beta chain) and its context. As yet, its antigen is unknown. This sample was taken from a study of T cell responses to AZD1222 COVID-19 vaccine. General study points: Regions left unmutated in variants are reportedly the target of nearly half of spike-specific TCRs. Two doses of AZD1222 preceded a rise in Spike-specific TCR breadth and depth.

Produced via immunoSEQ multiplex PCR; TCRdb's table is partial and in-frame only. This table holds approximately 74,000 clones, about 82% found once. CDR1 is SGHVS, CDR2 FQNEAQ, per germline. There are 15 residues in the CDR3. The V end lost 5 bases, the J end lost 3 bases, and 16 bases lay between the germline ends. This specimen consisted of peripheral blood, obtained on day 0 of AZD1222 vaccination. The clonotype comes from an adult in good health. The V and J genes are TRBV7-8 and TRBJ1-2; perhaps TRBD1 as D (6 bases). This CDR3 is CASSPTAGGDYGYTF. In DNA form, the CDR3 reads TGTGCCAGCAGCCCCACGGCGGGGGGCGACTATGGCTACACCTTC.